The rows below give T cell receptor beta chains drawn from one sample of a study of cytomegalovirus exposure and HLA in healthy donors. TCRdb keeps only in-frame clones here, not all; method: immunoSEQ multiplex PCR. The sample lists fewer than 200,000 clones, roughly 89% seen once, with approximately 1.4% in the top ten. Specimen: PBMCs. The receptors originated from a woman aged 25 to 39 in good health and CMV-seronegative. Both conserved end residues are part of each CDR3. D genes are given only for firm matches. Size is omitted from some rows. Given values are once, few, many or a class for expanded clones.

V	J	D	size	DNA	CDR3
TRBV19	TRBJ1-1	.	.	TGTGCCAGTAGTACGGGGTGGACCACTGAAGCTTTCTTT	CASSTGWTTEAFF
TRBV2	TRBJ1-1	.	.	TGTGCCAGCAGCGCAAGAGGGGGGAACACTGAAGCTTTCTTT	CASSARGGNTEAFF
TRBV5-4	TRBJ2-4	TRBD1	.	TGTGCCAGCAGCTTGCCCGGTCAGGGGGCGGGTTACATTCAGTACTTC	CASSLPGQGAGYIQYF
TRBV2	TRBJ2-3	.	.	TGTGCCGTACAGGGGAGGAGCACAGATACGCAGTATTTT	CAVQGRSTDTQYF
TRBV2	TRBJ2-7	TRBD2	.	TGTGCCAGCACGGGTAGCGGGGGGCCCATATACGAGCAGTACTTC	CASTGSGGPIYEQYF
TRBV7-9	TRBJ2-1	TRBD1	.	TGTGCCAGCAGCCAAGACAGGGCTTACAATGAGCAGTTCTTC	CASSQDRAYNEQFF
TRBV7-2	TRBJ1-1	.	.	TGTGCCAGCAATTTCCAGGGGAACACTGAAGCTTTCTTT	CASNFQGNTEAFF
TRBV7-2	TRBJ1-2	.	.	TGTGCCAGCAGCTTCACTAGCCCGGGGGTCTATGGCTACACCTTC	CASSFTSPGVYGYTF
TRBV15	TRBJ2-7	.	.	TGTGCCACCGCTGAAGAGCCAGGGCAAGCCTACGAGCAGTACTTC	CATAEEPGQAYEQYF
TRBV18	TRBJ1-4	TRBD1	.	TGTGCCAGCTCACCCTGGGGACAGGGGAATGAAAAACTGTTTTTT	CASSPWGQGNEKLFF
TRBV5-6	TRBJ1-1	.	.	TGTGCCAGCAGCTTGGCACTTAACACTGAAGCTTTCTTT	CASSLALNTEAFF
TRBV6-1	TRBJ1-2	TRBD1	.	TGTGCCAGCAGTGTGACAGGGTCCTATGGCTACACCTTC	CASSVTGSYGYTF
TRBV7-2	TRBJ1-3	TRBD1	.	TGTGCCAGCAGCATACAGGGGGCAGGTGGAAACACCATATATTTT	CASSIQGAGGNTIYF
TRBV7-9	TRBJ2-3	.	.	TGTGCCAGCAGCAGCGCCAGGGCCCAGGCGCAGTATTTT	CASSSARAQAQYF
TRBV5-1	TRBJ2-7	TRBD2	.	TGCGCCAGCAGCCGGGGACTAGCGGGGAACTCCTACGAGCAGTACTTC	CASSRGLAGNSYEQYF
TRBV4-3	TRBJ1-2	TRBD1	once	TGCGCCAGCAGCCAAGTGGACAGGGGGCTATATGGCTACACCTTC	CASSQVDRGLYGYTF
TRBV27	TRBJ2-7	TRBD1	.	TGTGCCAGCAGTTACACAGGGGCCTCTCACTACGAGCAGTACTTC	CASSYTGASHYEQYF
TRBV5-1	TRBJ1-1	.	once	TGCGCCAGCAGCTCAGGACAGTCAAACACTGAAGCTTTCTTT	CASSSGQSNTEAFF
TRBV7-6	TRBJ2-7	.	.	TGTGCCAGCAGCTTATTCCCTTCCTACGAGCAGTACTTC	CASSLFPSYEQYF
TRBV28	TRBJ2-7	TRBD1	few	TGTGCCAGCAGTTTGACCGGGACAGGGATCCACGAGCAGTACTTC	CASSLTGTGIHEQYF